This is a list of T cell receptor beta chains from one sample in a study of blood T cell repertoires in COVID-19. Only in-frame clones appear in the TCRdb table, and some are missing; sequencing was by immunoSEQ multiplex PCR. The data contain around 300,000 clones, roughly 87% of them singletons. Input material: peripheral blood. The receptors stem from a human donor in a cohort sampled during active COVID-19. Both conserved end residues are trimmed from each CDR3. For some rows the clone size is stated as once, few or many, or as a class when expanded; others skip it.

V gene | clone size | CDR3 protein
TRBV28 | . | ASSLDSGTSPEQY
TRBV15 | . | ATSRVRGRADTQY
TRBV4-1 | . | ASSLSFSAYEQY
TRBV6-5 | . | ASSYPAGGTEAF
TRBV11-2 | . | ASSLSGNQPQH
TRBV3-1/TRBV3-2 | . | ASSPQRMGRGTYEQY
TRBV5-1 | . | ASSLGGDPNYGYT
TRBV11-2 | . | ASSSGQTYSGNTIY
TRBV3-1/TRBV3-2 | . | ASSQGRSGNTIY
TRBV6-5 | . | ASSSRGTGRDQPQH
TRBV5-1 | . | ASGSGNTGELF
TRBV18 | . | ASSLQGGNQPQH
TRBV3-1/TRBV3-2 | . | ASSPRLETNQPQH
TRBV7-8 | . | ASSLGSLGGQETQY
TRBV19 | few | ASSIQGTQVSEAF
TRBV3-1/TRBV3-2 | . | ASSQGQWTSGSEQY
TRBV5-6 | few | ASDQQGYYGYT
TRBV3-1/TRBV3-2 | . | ASSQREGTSGRIEQF
TRBV7-6 | . | ASSLERYTGELF
TRBV19 | few | ASSAGQGANYEQY
TRBV4-3 | . | ASSQGGSTYEQY
TRBV14 | . | ASSPGTSGRVVQF
TRBV3-1/TRBV3-2 | . | ASSTGLAAHEQY
TRBV28 | . | ASIGGGDSVIYGYT
TRBV5-1 | . | ASSLGQAFNEKLF
TRBV19 | . | ASSLDRVFSPLH
TRBV18 | . | ASSPLAGDYGYT
TRBV5-4 | . | ASSPVVAADTQY
TRBV5-1 | . | ASRGLAGSSYEQY
TRBV6-6 | . | ASSYSTGVYGYT
TRBV28 | . | ASSTGGTREQY
TRBV27 | . | ASADPGLAGGRKF
TRBV6-6 | few | ASSYSSGRAYNEQF
TRBV19 | . | ASSPGQDPYEQY
TRBV7-2 | . | ASSLPGGRRNEQF
TRBV18 | . | ASSDSATGPEAF
TRBV7-9 | many | ASSLGQGTDTQY
TRBV2 | . | ASSAQGISGGRA
TRBV9 | . | ASSVAGTSTDTQY
TRBV14 | . | ASSYRDVDTQY
TRBV10-3 | few | AIKDRGTEAF
TRBV10-2 | . | ASSGGRGTETQY
TRBV10-1 | . | ASSESGWDEQF
TRBV19 | . | ASSRLAGDSSEQF
TRBV27 | . | ASSSGQGPQPQH
TRBV3-1/TRBV3-2 | once | ASSQGRGGYNEQF